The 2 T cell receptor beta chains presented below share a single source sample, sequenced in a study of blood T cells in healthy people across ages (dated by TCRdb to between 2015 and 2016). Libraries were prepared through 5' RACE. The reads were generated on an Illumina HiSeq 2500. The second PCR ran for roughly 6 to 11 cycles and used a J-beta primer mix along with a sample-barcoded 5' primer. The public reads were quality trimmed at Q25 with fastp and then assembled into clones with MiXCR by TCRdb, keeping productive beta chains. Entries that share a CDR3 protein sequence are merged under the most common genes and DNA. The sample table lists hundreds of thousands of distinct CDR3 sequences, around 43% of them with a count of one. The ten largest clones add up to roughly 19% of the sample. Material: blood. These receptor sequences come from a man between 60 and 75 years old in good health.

The CDR3 here is CASKRDRDNQPQHF. DNA of the CDR3: TGTGCCAGCAAACGGGACAGGGACAATCAGCCCCAGCATTTT. The chain is built from TRBV7-2 and TRBJ1-5; 9 positions agree with TRBD1. The V and J ends lost 7 bases and 3 bases, in that order; junction bases with no gene match: 4. This CDR3 has 14 amino acids. The germline CDR1 and CDR2 sequences are SGHTA and FQGNSA.

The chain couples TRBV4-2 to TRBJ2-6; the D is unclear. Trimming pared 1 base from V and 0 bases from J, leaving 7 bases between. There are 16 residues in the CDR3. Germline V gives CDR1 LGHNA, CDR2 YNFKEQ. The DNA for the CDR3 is TGTGCCAGCAGCCAAGGATTTGGCTCTGGGGCCAACGTCCTGACTTTC. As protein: CASSQGFGSGANVLTF.